What follows describes a single T cell receptor beta chain. Whole-blood total RNA was extracted without T cell sorting. Every TCR library consumed around 4,000 ng of total RNA. Template switching appended UMIs that held a 6-nucleotide sample barcode. After re-calling the 5' RACE reads, TCRdb lists one entry per CDR3 protein, DNA absent. This sample carries some 150,000 distinct CDR3 sequences, with approximately 1.2% going to the ten biggest clones. These data come from a study of monozygotic twins with inflammatory bowel disease. Sample: blood. The origin of this receptor is a human donor with ulcerative colitis or Crohn's disease, or a healthy co-twin of an affected twin (not recorded which).

The CDR3 loop is CASSLRDSSFSYNEQFF. The genes are TRBV7-3 and TRBJ2-1; the TCRdb D gene call, TRBD1, has no DNA to confirm it. The germline gives CDR1 SGHTA, CDR2 FQGTGA. There are 17 residues in the CDR3.